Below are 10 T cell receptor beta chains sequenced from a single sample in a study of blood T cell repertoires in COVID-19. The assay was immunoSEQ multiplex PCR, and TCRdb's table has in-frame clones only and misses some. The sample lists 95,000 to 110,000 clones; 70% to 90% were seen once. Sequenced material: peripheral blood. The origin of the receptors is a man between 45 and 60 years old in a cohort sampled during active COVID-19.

Here the CDR3 DNA reads TGTGCCAGCAGCCTGAGACACCCCACAGATACGCAGTATTTT. Its protein product is CASSLRHPTDTQYF. The chain couples TRBV11-3 to TRBJ2-3; unclear D gene. CDR1 and CDR2 from the germline V gene are SGHNT and YENEEA. Trimming removed 5 bases from V and 2 bases from J, with 11 bases in between. The CDR3 sequence is 14 residues long.

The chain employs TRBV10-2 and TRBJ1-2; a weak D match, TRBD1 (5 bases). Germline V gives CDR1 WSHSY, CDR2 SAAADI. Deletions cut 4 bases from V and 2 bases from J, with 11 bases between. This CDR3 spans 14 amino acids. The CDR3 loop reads CASSGTGGNYGYTF. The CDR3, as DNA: TGCGCCAGCAGTGGGACGGGGGGGAACTATGGCTACACCTTC.

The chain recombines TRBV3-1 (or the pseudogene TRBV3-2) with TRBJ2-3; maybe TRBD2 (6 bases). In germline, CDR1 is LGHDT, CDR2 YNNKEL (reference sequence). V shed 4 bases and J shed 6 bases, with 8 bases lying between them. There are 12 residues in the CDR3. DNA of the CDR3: TGTGCCAGCAGCCCACGGGGGGATACGCAGTATTTT. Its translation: CASSPRGDTQYF.

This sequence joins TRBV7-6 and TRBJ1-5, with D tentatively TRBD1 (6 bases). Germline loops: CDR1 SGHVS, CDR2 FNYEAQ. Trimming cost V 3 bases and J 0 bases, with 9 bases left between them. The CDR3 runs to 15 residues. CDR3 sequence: CASSFRTDSNQPQHF. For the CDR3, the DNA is TGTGCCAGCAGCTTTCGGACAGATAGCAATCAGCCCCAGCATTTT. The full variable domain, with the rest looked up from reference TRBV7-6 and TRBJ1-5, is GAGVSQSPRYKVTKRGQDVALRCDPISGHVSLYWYRQALGQGPEFLTYFNYEAQQDKSGLPNDRFSAERPEGSISTLTIQRTEQRDSAMYRCASSFRTDSNQPQHFGDGTRLSIL.

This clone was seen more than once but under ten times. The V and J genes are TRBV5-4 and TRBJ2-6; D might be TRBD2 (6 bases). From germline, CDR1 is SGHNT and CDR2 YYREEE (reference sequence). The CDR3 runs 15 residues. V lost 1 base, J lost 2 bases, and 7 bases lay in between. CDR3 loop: CASSLSGAGANVLTF. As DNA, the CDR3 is TGTGCCAGCAGCTTGTCGGGGGCTGGGGCCAACGTCCTGACTTTC. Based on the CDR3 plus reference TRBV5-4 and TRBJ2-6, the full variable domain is ETGVTQSPTHLIKTRGQQVTLRCSSQSGHNTVSWYQQALGQGPQFIFQYYREEENGRGNFPPRFSGLQFPNYSSELNVNALELDDSALYLCASSLSGAGANVLTFGAGSRLTVL.

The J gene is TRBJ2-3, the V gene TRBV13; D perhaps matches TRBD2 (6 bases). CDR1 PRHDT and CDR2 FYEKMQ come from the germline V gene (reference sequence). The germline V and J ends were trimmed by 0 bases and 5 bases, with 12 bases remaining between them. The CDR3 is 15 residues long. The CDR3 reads CASSLGRAGGDTQYF. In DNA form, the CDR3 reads TGTGCCAGCAGCTTAGGCCGGGCCGGGGGAGATACGCAGTATTTT.

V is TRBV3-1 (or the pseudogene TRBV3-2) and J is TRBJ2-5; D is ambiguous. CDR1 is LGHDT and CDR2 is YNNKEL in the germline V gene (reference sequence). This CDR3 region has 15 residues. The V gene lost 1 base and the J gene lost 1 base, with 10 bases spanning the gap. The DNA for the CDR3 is TGTGCCAGCAGCCAAGTTGAGGAACTCCAAGAGACCCAGTACTTC. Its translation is CASSQVEELQETQYF.

CDR3 nucleotide sequence: TGCGCCAGCAGCCCTGGTAGCGGGGGGTACTACAATGAGCAGTTCTTC. This translates into CASSPGSGGYYNEQFF. The chain employs TRBV5-1 and TRBJ2-1; the match to TRBD2 covers 10 bases. From germline, CDR1 is SGHRS and CDR2 YFSETQ. This CDR3 contains 16 residues. J lost 3 bases, V lost 4 bases, and 7 bases had no gene match.

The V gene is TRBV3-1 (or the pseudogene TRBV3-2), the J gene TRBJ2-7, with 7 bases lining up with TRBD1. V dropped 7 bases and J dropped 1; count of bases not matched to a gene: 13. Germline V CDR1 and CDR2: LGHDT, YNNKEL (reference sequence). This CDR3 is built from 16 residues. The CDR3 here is CASTPLSRGQSYEQYF. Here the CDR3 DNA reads TGTGCCAGCACTCCACTTTCCCGGGGACAGTCCTACGAGCAGTACTTC.

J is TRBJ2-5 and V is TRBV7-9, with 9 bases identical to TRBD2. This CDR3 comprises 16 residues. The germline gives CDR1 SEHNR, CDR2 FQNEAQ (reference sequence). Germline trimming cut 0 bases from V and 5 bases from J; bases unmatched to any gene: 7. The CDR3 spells CASSLAGAGGPETQYF. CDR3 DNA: TGTGCCAGCAGCTTAGCAGGTGCGGGGGGGCCGGAGACCCAGTACTTC. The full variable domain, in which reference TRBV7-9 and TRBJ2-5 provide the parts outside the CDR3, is DTGVSQNPRHKITKRGQNVTFRCDPISEHNRLYWYRQTLGQGPEFLTYFQNEAQLEKSRLLSDRFSAERPKGSFSTLEIQRTEQGDSAMYLCASSLAGAGGPETQYFGPGTRLLVL.